This T cell receptor beta chain was profiled in a study of graft-versus-host responses after intestinal transplantation. Study details: All recipients were transplanted with multivisceral, liver-intestinal, or isolated intestinal grafts. The study gave all recipients anti-thymocyte globulin induction, then tacrolimus and steroids for 2 to 3 years.

Sequenced by immunoSEQ multiplex PCR; TCRdb stores in-frame clones only, minus some. The sample records about 2,200 clones, 80% being singletons. Both intraepithelial and lamina propria lymphocytes were released by processing graft tissue. Notes on the study in general: Peak circulating GvH clone levels tracked with early post-transplant HvG declines.

This CDR3 has 15 amino acids. The ends were cut back, 0 bases at V and 3 bases at J, with 8 bases in the middle. Germline V gene lookup returns CDR1 LGHNA and CDR2 YNFKEQ. Only one count was recorded for this clone. Its antigen is not known. This TCR was sampled from a human patient who received an intestinal transplant, so some T cells may come from the graft donor. The sample in question was ileum tissue, obtained 18 days after transplant. This rearrangement joins TRBV4-2 to TRBJ1-4; maybe TRBD1 (5 bases). The CDR3, as DNA: TGTGCCAGCAGCCAAGATGGACAACCTAATGAAAAACTGTTTTTT. It codes for CASSQDGQPNEKLFF.